The 9 T cell receptor beta chains listed next were all sequenced from one sample in a study of T-cell reconstitution after alpha-beta-depleted transplantation in children. Unique molecular identifiers tagged the TCRbeta library. A single record per CDR3 protein comes from TCRdb applying MiXCR to the PCR reads. The sample holds hundreds of thousands of distinct CDR3 sequences, approximately 10% seen once. This material consisted of PBMCs from the stem cell graft donor, taken from the stem cell graft. Source of these receptors: a human donor who donated a stem cell graft to a child with acute myeloid leukemia.

Many counts were recorded for this clonotype. The chain employs TRBV9 and TRBJ1-4; 10 bases agree with TRBD1. Germline V lookup: CDR1 SGDLS, CDR2 YYNGEE. This CDR3 spans 17 amino acids. V lost 2 bases, J lost 3 bases, and 7 bases stayed unmatched. CDR3 DNA: TGTGCCAGCAGCGTCGAGACAGGGGGCAGGCCTAATGAAAAACTGTTTTTT. Encoded protein: CASSVETGGRPNEKLFF.

There are many counts of this clonotype. V and J are TRBV28 and TRBJ2-7; D assignment may be TRBD1 or TRBD2 (6 bases each). The V end was cut by 3 bases, the J end by 3 bases, with 18 bases between. The germline gives CDR1 MDHEN, CDR2 SYDVKM. This CDR3 comprises 16 residues. The CDR3 DNA reads TGTGCCAGCAGTTTCGGTCACGGGGGCCCAAGCTACGAGCAGTACTTC. Encoded protein: CASSFGHGGPSYEQYF.

Written as DNA, the CDR3 is TGTGCCAGCAGACGCGATGAGGTCGGAAATCAGCCCCAGCATTTT. It specifies CASRRDEVGNQPQHF. V gene TRBV7-2 combines with J gene TRBJ1-5; D is uncertain. The germline gives CDR1 SGHTA, CDR2 FQGNSA. This CDR3 has 15 residues. V was clipped by 6 bases and J by 4 bases, with 16 bases between them.

This clonotype was observed at least ten times. In DNA, the CDR3 is TGTGCCAGCAGCAAGGGCCGGGACCTCGAGGAGACCCAGTACTTC. It yields the protein CASSKGRDLEETQYF. The chain carries TRBV21-1 and TRBJ2-5; the listed D gene, TRBD1, was not tested against the DNA. TRBV21-1 is labeled a pseudogene. The CDR3 is 15 amino acids.

In this sample, this clonotype turned up many times. The chain is built from TRBV9 and TRBJ2-1; D assignment may be TRBD1 or TRBD2 (6 bases each). The CDR3 contains 14 residues. Deletions cut 1 base from V and 5 bases from J, with 10 bases between. From germline, CDR1 is SGDLS and CDR2 YYNGEE. The CDR3 nucleotides are TGTGCCAGCAGCGTACGGGGGCTAAACAATGAGCAGTTCTTC. It translates to CASSVRGLNNEQFF. The whole variable domain, remainder taken from reference TRBV9 and TRBJ2-1, is DSGVTQTPKHLITATGQRVTLRCSPRSGDLSVYWYQQSLDQGLQFLIQYYNGEERAKGNILERFSAQQFPDLHSELNLSSLELGDSALYFCASSVRGLNNEQFFGPGTRLTVL.

This clonotype was seen only a few times. The gene calls are TRBV7-9 and TRBJ2-1; D is uncertain. The ends were cut back, 1 base at V and 7 bases at J, with 8 bases in the middle. Germline loops: CDR1 SEHNR, CDR2 FQNEAQ (reference sequence). The CDR3 loop spans 13 amino acids. The CDR3 is CASSLVVRNEQFF. The CDR3 DNA is TGTGCCAGCAGCTTAGTGGTTCGTAATGAGCAGTTCTTC.

In its sample, this clonotype was seen a few times. V is TRBV29-1 and J is TRBJ1-2; the match to TRBD1 covers 7 bases. Germline CDR1 reads SQVTM; CDR2 reads ANQGSEA. The CDR3 runs to 14 residues. The J segment lost 1 base and the V segment lost 8 bases, leaving 10 bases of the junction unmatched. In nucleotides, the CDR3 is TGCAGCTTCACGAAGGGGGCGGGTAACTATGGCTACACCTTC. This codes for CSFTKGAGNYGYTF.

This clonotype was seen repeatedly, ten times or more. The chain joins TRBV7-6 to TRBJ2-1; D is perhaps TRBD1 (6 bases). From germline, CDR1 is SGHVS and CDR2 FNYEAQ. The CDR3 runs to 14 residues. The V end was cut by 5 bases, the J end by 7 bases, with 15 bases between. This chain's CDR3 is CASSRPGQRNEQFF. The CDR3 DNA reads as TGTGCCAGCAGCCGACCGGGACAACGGAATGAGCAGTTCTTC.

V gene TRBV27 combines with J gene TRBJ2-6; 9 bases map to TRBD1. The length of the CDR3 is 19 residues. The V segment lost 3 bases and the J segment 4 bases; nucleotides outside the gene matches: 13. The germline V gene has CDR1 MNHEY and CDR2 SMNVEV (reference sequence). The DNA for the CDR3 is TGTGCCAGCAGTTTGAAGGGGACAGGGACCCTCGGAGGGGCCAACGTCCTGACTTTC. This sequence encodes CASSLKGTGTLGGANVLTF. Variable domain in full (rest from reference TRBV27 and TRBJ2-6): EAQVTQNPRYLITVTGKKLTVTCSQNMNHEYMSWYRQDPGLGLRQIYYSMNVEVTDKGDVPEGYKVSRKEKRNFPLILESPSPNQTSLYFCASSLKGTGTLGGANVLTFGAGSRLTVL.